A selection of T cell receptor beta chains follows, all from one sample in a study of technical replicates of blood from several donors. This table comes from immunoSEQ multiplex PCR, and its TCRdb copy is limited to in-frame clones, with some not included. The sample yields 45,000 to 55,000 clones, less than 95% seen once. Sequencing was done on a sample of T cells isolated from PBMCs. The origin of the receptors is a human donor in good health. Both conserved end residues are part of each CDR3. A D gene is named only where the DNA matches it firmly. Clone size is given for some rows only: seen once, a few or many times, or a class if the clone is expanded.

cdr3_aa: CASSLSGWGVGWETQYF
cdr3_nt: TGTGCCAGCAGCCTATCGGGATGGGGAGTTGGTTGGGAGACCCAGTACTTC
v_call: TRBV9
d_call: -
clone_size: -
j_call: TRBJ2-5

cdr3_aa: CASSLGTTGRNYGYTF
cdr3_nt: TGCGCCAGCAGCTTAGGTACGACAGGGCGAAACTATGGCTACACCTTC
v_call: TRBV5-1
d_call: TRBD1
clone_size: -
j_call: TRBJ1-2

cdr3_aa: CASSPISSDGELFF
cdr3_nt: TGTGCCAGCAGTCCTATTTCTAGCGACGGGGAGCTGTTTTTT
v_call: TRBV28
d_call: -
clone_size: -
j_call: TRBJ2-2

cdr3_aa: CASSLLTGDQETQYF
cdr3_nt: TGTGCCAGCTCACTGCTGACAGGGGACCAAGAGACCCAGTACTTC
v_call: TRBV18
d_call: TRBD1
clone_size: few
j_call: TRBJ2-5

cdr3_aa: CASSYLLDSSYEQYF
cdr3_nt: TGTGCCAGCAGTTACCTCCTGGACAGCTCCTACGAGCAGTACTTC
v_call: TRBV6-6
d_call: -
clone_size: -
j_call: TRBJ2-7

cdr3_aa: CSVEGGTNLGPGELFF
cdr3_nt: TGCAGCGTTGAAGGAGGGACAAATCTTGGGCCCGGGGAGCTGTTTTTT
v_call: TRBV29-1
d_call: -
clone_size: once
j_call: TRBJ2-2

cdr3_aa: CASSFRGNYGYTF
cdr3_nt: TGTGCCAGCAGTTTCAGGGGAAACTATGGCTACACCTTC
v_call: TRBV28
d_call: -
clone_size: once
j_call: TRBJ1-2

cdr3_aa: CASRGMEGFPDTQYF
cdr3_nt: TGTGCCAGCAGGGGGATGGAGGGGTTCCCAGATACGCAGTATTTT
v_call: TRBV6-5
d_call: -
clone_size: -
j_call: TRBJ2-3

cdr3_aa: CASAPVAGGRNEQFF
cdr3_nt: TGTGCCAGCGCCCCGGTGGCAGGGGGTCGCAATGAGCAGTTCTTC
v_call: TRBV13
d_call: TRBD1
clone_size: -
j_call: TRBJ2-1

cdr3_aa: CASGASGSYEQYF
cdr3_nt: TGCGCCAGCGGGGCTAGCGGCTCCTACGAGCAGTACTTC
v_call: TRBV5-1
d_call: TRBD2
clone_size: -
j_call: TRBJ2-7

cdr3_aa: CASSVLTGYEQYF
cdr3_nt: TGTGCCAGCAGCGTCCTGACAGGGTACGAGCAGTACTTC
v_call: TRBV7-9
d_call: TRBD1
clone_size: -
j_call: TRBJ2-7

cdr3_aa: CASSETGAGSEAFF
cdr3_nt: TGCGCCAGCAGTGAGACAGGGGCAGGCAGTGAAGCTTTCTTT
v_call: TRBV10-2
d_call: TRBD1
clone_size: once
j_call: TRBJ1-1

cdr3_aa: CASTPRGTVNTEAFF
cdr3_nt: TGCGCCAGCACCCCCCGCGGGACAGTGAACACTGAAGCTTTCTTT
v_call: TRBV5-1
d_call: TRBD1
clone_size: -
j_call: TRBJ1-1

cdr3_aa: CASSPGPVGDGYTF
cdr3_nt: TGTGCCAGCAGCCCCGGACCCGTGGGAGATGGCTACACCTTC
v_call: TRBV6-6
d_call: -
clone_size: -
j_call: TRBJ1-2

cdr3_aa: CASSLQGGNYEQYF
cdr3_nt: TGTGCCAGCAGTTTGCAGGGCGGAAACTACGAGCAGTACTTC
v_call: TRBV28
d_call: -
clone_size: -
j_call: TRBJ2-7

cdr3_aa: CASSFSQTGLADQETQYF
cdr3_nt: TGTGCCAGCAGCTTTAGTCAAACGGGACTAGCGGACCAAGAGACCCAGTACTTC
v_call: TRBV7-6
d_call: TRBD2
clone_size: -
j_call: TRBJ2-5

cdr3_aa: CASSLDFRTGLNTEAFF
cdr3_nt: TGTGCCAGCAGCTTAGACTTCAGGACAGGGCTGAACACTGAAGCTTTCTTT
v_call: TRBV11-3
d_call: TRBD1
clone_size: once
j_call: TRBJ1-1

cdr3_aa: CASSSRRSARVDEQFF
cdr3_nt: TGTGCCAGCAGCTCGCGACGATCAGCGCGGGTCGATGAGCAGTTCTTC
v_call: TRBV7-9
d_call: -
clone_size: -
j_call: TRBJ2-1

cdr3_aa: CASRLLFAETQYF
cdr3_nt: TGTGCCAGCAGGCTCCTGTTCGCGGAGACCCAGTACTTC
v_call: TRBV6-5
d_call: -
clone_size: once
j_call: TRBJ2-5

cdr3_aa: CASSPKPVLSDRPGNTIYF
cdr3_nt: TGTGCCAGCAGCCCAAAGCCCGTTTTGAGCGATAGGCCTGGAAACACCATATATTTT
v_call: TRBV13
d_call: -
clone_size: -
j_call: TRBJ1-3

cdr3_aa: CASRSTGAAYGYTF
cdr3_nt: TGTGCCAGCAGATCCACAGGGGCGGCCTATGGCTACACCTTC
v_call: TRBV7-9
d_call: TRBD1
clone_size: -
j_call: TRBJ1-2

cdr3_aa: CASIPGTLSHYEQYF
cdr3_nt: TGTGCCAGCATCCCAGGGACACTAAGCCACTACGAGCAGTACTTC
v_call: TRBV7-8
d_call: -
clone_size: once
j_call: TRBJ2-7

cdr3_aa: CASSQTATNEKLFF
cdr3_nt: TGTGCCAGCAGCCAGACAGCAACTAATGAAAAACTGTTTTTT
v_call: TRBV7-9
d_call: -
clone_size: -
j_call: TRBJ1-4

cdr3_aa: CASSPNEKSANYGYTF
cdr3_nt: TGTGCCAGCTCCCCCAATGAAAAATCAGCTAACTATGGCTACACCTTC
v_call: TRBV18
d_call: -
clone_size: -
j_call: TRBJ1-2

cdr3_aa: CASSLPSGRRAYEQYF
cdr3_nt: TGTGCCAGCAGCTTACCTAGCGGGAGGCGCGCCTACGAGCAGTACTTC
v_call: TRBV11-2
d_call: TRBD2
clone_size: once
j_call: TRBJ2-7

cdr3_aa: CASSVGAGPTGELFF
cdr3_nt: TGTGCCAGCAGCGTAGGAGCGGGACCCACCGGGGAGCTGTTTTTT
v_call: TRBV9
d_call: TRBD2
clone_size: -
j_call: TRBJ2-2

cdr3_aa: CASSSRDSNEKLFF
cdr3_nt: TGTGCCAGCAGCTCCCGGGACAGCAATGAAAAACTGTTTTTT
v_call: TRBV5-4
d_call: TRBD1
clone_size: -
j_call: TRBJ1-4

cdr3_aa: CASSLRGYGNTEAFF
cdr3_nt: TGTGCCAGCAGCTTAAGGGGGTACGGGAACACTGAAGCTTTCTTT
v_call: TRBV13
d_call: -
clone_size: -
j_call: TRBJ1-1

cdr3_aa: CASSYRRDRVTTIYF
cdr3_nt: TGTGCCAGCAGTTACCGACGGGACAGGGTAACCACCATATATTTT
v_call: TRBV6-5
d_call: TRBD1
clone_size: -
j_call: TRBJ1-3

cdr3_aa: CAISVTFGGTGNPNQPQHF
cdr3_nt: TGTGCCATCAGTGTTACCTTCGGAGGGACAGGCAATCCTAATCAGCCCCAGCATTTT
v_call: TRBV10-3
d_call: TRBD1
clone_size: -
j_call: TRBJ1-5

cdr3_aa: CASSESLNPSSTEAFF
cdr3_nt: TGCGCCAGCAGTGAGTCGTTGAATCCCTCGAGCACTGAAGCTTTCTTT
v_call: TRBV10-1
d_call: -
clone_size: -
j_call: TRBJ1-1

cdr3_aa: CASSFWSGSRSTDTQYF
cdr3_nt: TGTGCCAGCAGTTTTTGGAGCGGGAGTCGCAGCACAGATACGCAGTATTTT
v_call: TRBV28
d_call: TRBD2
clone_size: -
j_call: TRBJ2-3

cdr3_aa: CASSVDTGIFHEQYF
cdr3_nt: TGTGCCAGCAGCGTAGATACAGGGATTTTCCACGAGCAGTACTTC
v_call: TRBV9
d_call: -
clone_size: once
j_call: TRBJ2-7

cdr3_aa: CASSLSGGPADTQYF
cdr3_nt: TGCGCCAGCAGCTTGTCGGGGGGGCCGGCAGATACGCAGTATTTT
v_call: TRBV5-1
d_call: TRBD2
clone_size: -
j_call: TRBJ2-3

cdr3_aa: CASSLPIEQVRNIQYF
cdr3_nt: TGTGCCAGCAGCTTACCCATCGAACAGGTGAGGAACATTCAGTACTTC
v_call: TRBV7-3
d_call: -
clone_size: -
j_call: TRBJ2-4

cdr3_aa: CASSLQGLNTEAFF
cdr3_nt: TGTGCCAGCAGCTTACAGGGCCTGAACACTGAAGCTTTCTTT
v_call: TRBV7-3
d_call: -
clone_size: -
j_call: TRBJ1-1

cdr3_aa: CASTMGQGHEKLFF
cdr3_nt: TGTGCCAGCACCATGGGACAGGGGCATGAAAAACTGTTTTTT
v_call: TRBV6-6
d_call: TRBD1
clone_size: once
j_call: TRBJ1-4

cdr3_aa: CAIPGQTGEQYF
cdr3_nt: TGTGCCATTCCGGGACAGACGGGCGAGCAGTACTTC
v_call: TRBV7-2
d_call: TRBD1
clone_size: -
j_call: TRBJ2-7

cdr3_aa: CASSVGARLEDEAFF
cdr3_nt: TGCGCCAGCAGTGTGGGGGCAAGATTAGAGGATGAAGCTTTCTTT
v_call: TRBV10-2
d_call: -
clone_size: -
j_call: TRBJ1-1

cdr3_aa: CASSEGQNYGYTF
cdr3_nt: TGCGCCAGCAGCGAGGGACAGAACTATGGCTACACCTTC
v_call: TRBV5-1
d_call: TRBD1
clone_size: few
j_call: TRBJ1-2

cdr3_aa: CSVDVFGYTF
cdr3_nt: TGCAGCGTTGACGTGTTTGGCTACACCTTC
v_call: TRBV29-1
d_call: -
clone_size: once
j_call: TRBJ1-2

cdr3_aa: CASSPSMGQAYNEQFF
cdr3_nt: TGTGCCAGCAGCCCCAGTATGGGACAGGCCTACAATGAGCAGTTCTTC
v_call: TRBV13
d_call: TRBD1
clone_size: -
j_call: TRBJ2-1

cdr3_aa: CASSLAGDPDTQYF
cdr3_nt: TGCGCCAGCAGTTTAGCGGGGGATCCAGATACGCAGTATTTT
v_call: TRBV10-1
d_call: TRBD2
clone_size: -
j_call: TRBJ2-3

cdr3_aa: CAISESGAASGANVLTF
cdr3_nt: TGTGCCATCAGTGAATCAGGGGCCGCCTCTGGGGCCAACGTCCTGACTTTC
v_call: TRBV10-3
d_call: -
clone_size: -
j_call: TRBJ2-6

cdr3_aa: CASSVAPSGTGFNSPLHF
cdr3_nt: TGTGCCAGCAGCGTAGCTCCCTCAGGAACAGGTTTTAATTCACCCCTCCACTTT
v_call: TRBV9
d_call: -
clone_size: -
j_call: TRBJ1-6

cdr3_aa: CASSVGEVLNQPQHF
cdr3_nt: TGTGCCAGCAGCGTAGGTGAGGTCTTAAATCAGCCCCAGCATTTT
v_call: TRBV9
d_call: -
clone_size: -
j_call: TRBJ1-5

cdr3_aa: CASSSGTGGGQPQHF
cdr3_nt: TGTGCCAGCTCATCCGGGACAGGGGGCGGTCAGCCCCAGCATTTT
v_call: TRBV18
d_call: TRBD1
clone_size: -
j_call: TRBJ1-5

cdr3_aa: CASSGGTGELFF
cdr3_nt: TGTGCCAGCAGTGGAGGGACCGGGGAGCTGTTTTTT
v_call: TRBV6-5
d_call: -
clone_size: -
j_call: TRBJ2-2

cdr3_aa: CASSPYGTGSNTGELFF
cdr3_nt: TGTGCCAGCTCACCGTATGGGACAGGGTCGAACACCGGGGAGCTGTTTTTT
v_call: TRBV18
d_call: TRBD1
clone_size: -
j_call: TRBJ2-2

cdr3_aa: CSAHAPLPVF
cdr3_nt: TGCAGTGCCCACGCCCCACTCCCCGTCTTC
v_call: TRBV20-1
d_call: -
clone_size: -
j_call: TRBJ2-7

cdr3_aa: CASSLSWDMNTEAFF
cdr3_nt: TGTGCCAGCAGTTTAAGTTGGGACATGAACACTGAAGCTTTCTTT
v_call: TRBV28
d_call: -
clone_size: -
j_call: TRBJ1-1

cdr3_aa: CASRDSNYDGIQYF
cdr3_nt: TGTGCCAGCAGAGACAGCAACTACGATGGCATTCAGTACTTC
v_call: TRBV7-9
d_call: -
clone_size: -
j_call: TRBJ2-4

cdr3_aa: CASSWDRGSGELFF
cdr3_nt: TGCGCCAGCAGTTGGGACAGGGGCTCCGGGGAGCTGTTTTTT
v_call: TRBV10-2
d_call: TRBD1
clone_size: -
j_call: TRBJ2-2

cdr3_aa: CASSLGGSGQETQYF
cdr3_nt: TGCGCCAGCAGCTTGGGCGGGTCGGGGCAAGAGACCCAGTACTTC
v_call: TRBV5-1
d_call: -
clone_size: -
j_call: TRBJ2-5

cdr3_aa: CASSLDMGSYEKLFF
cdr3_nt: TGTGCCAGCAGCTTAGATATGGGGAGTTATGAAAAACTGTTTTTT
v_call: TRBV11-2
d_call: -
clone_size: -
j_call: TRBJ1-4

cdr3_aa: CASSYTGTVYGYTF
cdr3_nt: TGTGCCAGCAGCTACACCGGGACAGTGTATGGCTACACCTTC
v_call: TRBV7-9
d_call: TRBD1
clone_size: -
j_call: TRBJ1-2

cdr3_aa: CASSPGQGSGSEQYF
cdr3_nt: TGCGCCAGCAGCCCTGGACAGGGGTCGGGGAGTGAGCAGTACTTC
v_call: TRBV5-1
d_call: TRBD1
clone_size: -
j_call: TRBJ2-7